The T cell receptor (beta chain) described here comes from a study of T cells in Graves' hyperthyroidism and ophthalmopathy. Points from the study as a whole: Among clonotypes expanded in thyroid above 0.001, most were also found in blood.

The definition of stable Graves' hyperthyroidism was no ophthalmopathy progression within 18 months. The study left out patients who had uncontrolled infection, other autoimmune disease, pregnancy or lactation. Fresh peripheral blood, about 9.3 ml, yielded the PBMCs. About this clonotype: As yet, its antigen is unknown.

TCR beta CDR3 regions were amplified from RNA transcripts. An initial round of RT-PCR targeting the TCR CDR3 relied on the HTBI primer set. TCRdb analysed the multiplex PCR reads with MiXCR anew, one entry per CDR3 protein. Of 94,000 or so distinct CDR3 sequences listed, roughly 49% are singletons. This TCR was recovered from a woman aged 40 to 49 with Graves' hyperthyroidism. Sequencing was performed on blood.

CDR3 in DNA: TGTGCCAGCAGCTTCCCTCTTAGGGACTATGGCTACACCTTC. It specifies CASSFPLRDYGYTF. This sequence joins TRBV5-4 and TRBJ1-2; D remains ambiguous. Per germline, CDR1 SGHNT and CDR2 YYREEE (reference sequence). CDR3 length: 14 residues. The V and J ends lost 2 bases and 3 bases respectively, with 11 bases between them.